The 29 T cell receptor beta chains below all came from one sample that was sequenced in a study of cytomegalovirus exposure and HLA in healthy donors. 60 Vbeta and 13 Jbeta primers were used in PCR. Sequencing used immunoSEQ multiplex PCR; TCRdb keeps in-frame clones, though not all of them. The sample lists about 83,000 clones; roughly 75% were seen once. The sequencing sample was made of PBMCs. Every receptor here comes from a man between 60 and 75 years old in good health and CMV-seronegative.

The V call is TRBV9, the J call TRBJ2-7, with TRBD1 matching over 11 bases. Germline-derived CDR1 and CDR2 are SGDLS and YYNGEE. The CDR3 runs 15 residues. V lost 4 bases, J lost 5 bases, and 8 bases stayed unmatched. DNA of the CDR3: TGTGCCAGCAGCCCATCCGGGACAGGGGGTAACGAGCAGTACTTC. Protein product: CASSPSGTGGNEQYF. Filled out from reference TRBV9 and TRBJ2-7, the complete variable domain reads DSGVTQTPKHLITATGQRVTLRCSPRSGDLSVYWYQQSLDQGLQFLIQYYNGEERAKGNILERFSAQQFPDLHSELNLSSLELGDSALYFCASSPSGTGGNEQYFGPGTRLTVT.

The chain uses TRBV5-1 and TRBJ2-5; perhaps TRBD1 as D (5 bases). V dropped 0 bases and J dropped 7 bases, with 13 bases sitting between them. CDR1 is SGHRS and CDR2 is YFSETQ in the germline V gene. The CDR3 length is 14 residues. The CDR3 DNA sequence: TGCGCCAGCAGCTTGGAGGTGGCTCAGGGGACCCAGTACTTC. Protein product: CASSLEVAQGTQYF. Combining the CDR3 with reference TRBV5-1 and TRBJ2-5 gives the whole variable domain KAGVTQTPRYLIKTRGQQVTLSCSPISGHRSVSWYQQTPGQGLQFLFEYFSETQRNKGNFPGRFSGRQFSNSRSEMNVSTLELGDSALYLCASSLEVAQGTQYFGPGTRLLVL.

V is TRBV29-1 and J is TRBJ1-1, with no clear D. This CDR3 has 13 amino acids. The V end lost 3 bases, the J end lost 5 bases, and 13 bases lay between the germline ends. CDR1 SQVTM and CDR2 ANQGSEA come from the germline V gene. CDR3 loop: CSVEAARGTEAFF. CDR3 coding DNA: TGCAGCGTTGAGGCAGCGAGAGGGACTGAAGCTTTCTTT.

The V and J genes are TRBV6-1 and TRBJ2-1, with D perhaps matching TRBD2 (5 bases). Looked up from germline, CDR1 is MNHNS and CDR2 is SASEGT. Trimming pared 6 bases from V and 9 bases from J, leaving 18 bases between. The CDR3 sequence is 14 residues long. CDR3 residues: CASRPPGRDGEQFF. The DNA for the CDR3 is TGTGCCAGCAGGCCTCCGGGCCGGGATGGTGAGCAGTTCTTC.

This rearrangement joins TRBV12-1 to TRBJ2-1; TRBD2, the D gene given by the table, was not confirmed from the DNA. TRBV12-1 is shown as a pseudogene. CDR3 length: 15 amino acids. The CDR3 bases are TGTGCCAGCAGCTTTGATGCGACTCCTCGCGATGAGCAGTTCTTC. Translated, it gives CASSFDATPRDEQFF.

This clone was counted a single time. The chain combines TRBV6-6 with TRBJ1-2; unclear D gene. V was clipped by 5 bases and J by 8 bases, with 15 bases between them. Per germline, CDR1 MNHNY and CDR2 SVGAGI (reference sequence). This CDR3 spans 13 amino acids. The CDR3 sequence is CASSRYGARGYTF. The DNA for the CDR3 is TGTGCCAGCAGTCGATACGGTGCACGGGGCTACACCTTC.

The gene calls are TRBV18 and TRBJ2-7, with D possibly being TRBD1 (5 bases). V gave up 2 bases and J gave up 4 bases, with 9 bases separating them. The germline CDR1 and CDR2 sequences are KGHSH and LQKENI. This CDR3 comprises 13 residues. The CDR3 sequence: CASSPTAGYEQYF. CDR3 in DNA: TGTGCCAGCTCACCAACGGCAGGGTACGAGCAGTACTTC.

The chain uses TRBV2 and TRBJ1-1, with TRBD1 matching 10 bases. CDR1 is SNHLY and CDR2 is FYNNEI in the germline V gene. V lost 8 bases and J lost 4; bases outside the gene matches: 7. This CDR3 has 14 amino acids. CDR3 bases: TGTGCCAGCCAGACAGGGGGCCAGGGCACTGAAGCTTTCTTT. As protein: CASQTGGQGTEAFF.

In this sample, this clone turned up once. The chain links TRBV14 to TRBJ1-3; tentative D call: TRBD1 (6 bases). The CDR3 contains 15 residues. V was shortened by 2 bases and J by 2 bases, with 10 bases between the two germline ends. Per germline, CDR1 SGHDN and CDR2 FVKESK. The chain's CDR3 is CASSQQGFTGNTIYF. In DNA, the CDR3 is TGTGCCAGCAGCCAACAGGGGTTCACTGGAAACACCATATATTTT. Full variable domain (remainder filled in from reference TRBV14 and TRBJ1-3): EAGVTQFPSHSVIEKGQTVTLRCDPISGHDNLYWYRRVMGKEIKFLLHFVKESKQDESGMPNNRFLAERTGGTYSTLKVQPAELEDSGVYFCASSQQGFTGNTIYFGEGSWLTVV.

The chain employs TRBV9 and TRBJ1-5; D remains ambiguous. Trimming pared 1 base from V and 0 bases from J, leaving 8 bases between. Germline loops: CDR1 SGDLS, CDR2 YYNGEE. The CDR3 has 15 amino acids. The CDR3 here is CASSVWGDSNQPQHF. CDR3 DNA: TGTGCCAGCAGCGTATGGGGAGATAGCAATCAGCCCCAGCATTTT.

V is TRBV4-1 and J is TRBJ1-2, with 7 nucleotides matching TRBD1. Germline CDR1 and CDR2: MGHRA and YSYEKL. This CDR3 is 15 amino acids long. Trimming took 1 base from V and 4 from J; bases not matched to a gene: 6. For the CDR3, the DNA is TGCGCCAGCAGCCAAGGAGGGGGCGCAGGCTATGGCTACACCTTC. It is translated as CASSQGGGAGYGYTF.

This clone has just one count. V usage is TRBV6-5 and J usage is TRBJ1-1; maybe TRBD1 (5 bases). The CDR3 consists of 13 residues. Germline lookup yields CDR1 MNHEY and CDR2 SVGAGI. Trimming left V 0 bases short and J 5 bases short, with 7 bases between. CDR3 sequence: CASSYSKGTEAFF. CDR3 bases: TGTGCCAGCAGTTACTCGAAGGGGACTGAAGCTTTCTTT.

The J gene is TRBJ2-3, the V gene TRBV5-6; 9 nucleotides line up with TRBD2. The trim removed 5 bases at V and 3 bases at J, leaving 7 bases unmatched. Germline V gives CDR1 SGHDT, CDR2 YYEEEE. This CDR3 has 15 residues. The DNA for the CDR3 is TGTGCCAGCAGTTCGGCCAGCGGGGGGACAGATACGCAGTATTTT. Its translation is CASSSASGGTDTQYF.

The chain combines TRBV27 with TRBJ2-6; D is ambiguous. This CDR3 is 14 amino acids long. CDR1 and CDR2 from the germline V gene are MNHEY and SMNVEV (reference sequence). Trimming shortened V by 6 bases and J by 11 bases, and 17 bases separated the two germline ends. The CDR3 DNA reads TGTGCCAGCAGCCCCTCGAGCACCCTATACGTCCTGACTTTC. It encodes CASSPSSTLYVLTF.

The genes are TRBV30 and TRBJ1-6; tentatively, D is TRBD1 (5 bases). Trimming removed 8 bases at V and 5 bases at J, with 13 bases between. The germline CDR1 and CDR2 sequences are GTSNPN and SVGIG (reference sequence). This CDR3 is built from 13 residues. The CDR3 sequence is CAGGNTDNSPLHF. In DNA form, the CDR3 reads TGTGCCGGGGGGAACACTGATAATTCACCCCTCCACTTT.

For the CDR3, the DNA is TGCGCCAGCAGCTTGTGGGCTAGCGGGGTCCCAGATACGCAGTATTTT. Residues: CASSLWASGVPDTQYF. The genes are TRBV5-1 and TRBJ2-3, with 9 bases identical to TRBD2. The ends lost 1 base at V and 4 bases at J; junction bases unmatched: 7. Germline CDR1 reads SGHRS; CDR2 reads YFSETQ. This CDR3 comprises 16 residues.

The CDR3 bases are TGTGCCAGCAGCGACACTTATGGCTACACCTTC. Its protein is CASSDTYGYTF. The chain joins TRBV6-5 to TRBJ1-2; D unclear. Germline values: CDR1 MNHEY, CDR2 SVGAGI. V lost 6 bases to trimming and J lost 5 bases, with 7 bases between them. This CDR3 spans 11 amino acids.

V usage is TRBV30 and J usage is TRBJ1-2; D is perhaps TRBD1 (6 bases). The length of the CDR3 is 11 residues. Germline assignment: CDR1 GTSNPN and CDR2 SVGIG (reference sequence). With 3 bases removed from V and 8 bases from J, the gap between germline ends came to 10 bases. The CDR3 DNA follows: TGTGCCTGGAGAGGGGGAGGGGGCTACACCTTC. Encoded protein: CAWRGGGGYTF.

The rearrangement links TRBV5-6 to TRBJ2-7; TRBD2 might be the D (5 bases). The V end was cut by 4 bases, the J end by 4 bases, with 18 bases between. Looked up from germline, CDR1 is SGHDT and CDR2 is YYEEEE. CDR3 length: 15 residues. CDR3 amino acids: CASSASRGVEYEQYF. Here the CDR3 DNA reads TGTGCCAGCAGCGCCTCACGGGGAGTCGAGTACGAGCAGTACTTC.

Only one count was recorded for this clone. The genes are TRBV5-5 and TRBJ2-7, with D perhaps matching TRBD1 (6 bases). There are 14 residues in the CDR3. Germline CDR1 SGHKS, CDR2 YYEKEE (reference sequence). Trimming removed 4 bases at V and 2 bases at J, with 13 bases between. CDR3 DNA sequence: TGTGCCAGCAGCCCCGGGACACCACCCTACGAGCAGTACTTC. Protein product: CASSPGTPPYEQYF. The full variable domain, rest sourced from reference TRBV5-5 and TRBJ2-7, is DAGVTQSPTHLIKTRGQQVTLRCSPISGHKSVSWYQQVLGQGPQFIFQYYEKEERGRGNFPDRFSARQFPNYSSELNVNALLLGDSALYLCASSPGTPPYEQYFGPGTRLTVT.

The genes are TRBV27 and TRBJ2-2; TRBD1 agrees at 7 bases. CDR1 is MNHEY and CDR2 is SMNVEV in the germline V gene (reference sequence). The CDR3 length is 18 residues. The J segment lost 5 bases and the V segment lost 3 bases, leaving 15 bases of the junction unmatched. CDR3 DNA: TGTGCCAGCAGTTTCTCCCGCCAGACTGGGACAGAGACCGGGGAGCTGTTTTTT. The encoded protein is CASSFSRQTGTETGELFF.

This chain uses TRBV6-5 with TRBJ2-7, with 8 bases aligning to TRBD1. Germline V gene lookup returns CDR1 MNHEY and CDR2 SVGAGI. V gave up 4 bases and J gave up 2 bases; unmatched junction bases: 4. The CDR3 contains 14 residues. The CDR3 coding sequence is TGTGCCAGCAGTTCCGGGACAGGTCCCTACGAGCAGTACTTC. Translation: CASSSGTGPYEQYF.

The chain links TRBV29-1 to TRBJ2-4; D is undetermined. This CDR3 region has 14 residues. Per the germline V gene, CDR1 is SQVTM and CDR2 is ANQGSEA. V dropped 6 bases and J dropped 1 base, with 13 bases sitting between them. The CDR3, as DNA: TGCAGCGTAGGTGAGACTGGCGCCAAAAACATTCAGTACTTC. Translating gives CSVGETGAKNIQYF.

V usage is TRBV25-1 and J usage is TRBJ2-1, with TRBD1 as a possible D gene (6 bases). Germline CDR1 MGHDK, CDR2 SYGVNS. The CDR3 has 17 amino acids. The V and J ends lost 4 bases and 2 bases respectively, with 18 bases between them. The chain's CDR3 is CASSGARAGVTYNEQFF. The CDR3 DNA reads TGTGCCAGCAGTGGAGCCCGGGCAGGGGTGACCTACAATGAGCAGTTCTTC.

This rearrangement joins TRBV6-1 to TRBJ1-5; a weak D match, TRBD1 (6 bases). CDR1 and CDR2 from the germline V gene are MNHNS and SASEGT. V was clipped by 2 bases and J by 7 bases, with 18 bases between them. The CDR3 totals 16 residues. CDR3 sequence: CASSEKRGAKSQPQHF. The CDR3 nucleotides are TGTGCCAGCAGTGAAAAACGGGGGGCCAAGAGCCAGCCCCAGCATTTT.

The rearrangement joins TRBV30 to TRBJ1-1; TRBD1 agrees at 9 bases. The V segment lost 1 base and the J segment 0 bases; nucleotides outside the gene matches: 3. Germline loops: CDR1 GTSNPN, CDR2 SVGIG (reference sequence). CDR3 length equals 15 residues. The chain's CDR3 is CAWSDGTGLNTEAFF. In DNA, the CDR3 is TGTGCCTGGAGTGACGGGACAGGGTTGAACACTGAAGCTTTCTTT.

The V and J genes are TRBV13 and TRBJ2-4; weak D call: TRBD2 (6 bases). In germline, CDR1 is PRHDT, CDR2 FYEKMQ (reference sequence). V lost 5 bases to trimming and J lost 0 bases, with 14 bases between them. The CDR3 contains 16 residues. The CDR3 nucleotides are TGTGCCAGCAGCCCCCCCGGGGGTCTAGCCAAAAACATTCAGTACTTC. Translating it yields CASSPPGGLAKNIQYF.

Of note for this clone: Germline and junction disagree at one end, which may indicate a read error. This CDR3 reads CSSRPNQGNTEAFF. CDR3 DNA: TGTTCCAGCAGACCCAATCAGGGGAACACTGAAGCTTTCTTT. The chain links TRBV7-9 to TRBJ1-1; possibly TRBD1 for D (5 bases). Germline V gives CDR1 SEHNR, CDR2 FQNEAQ (reference sequence). This CDR3 has 14 amino acids. Combining the CDR3 with reference TRBV7-9 and TRBJ1-1 gives the whole variable domain DTGVSQNPRHKITKRGQNVTFRCDPISEHNRLYWYRQTLGQGPEFLTYFQNEAQLEKSRLLSDRFSAERPKGSFSTLEIQRTEQGDSAMYLCSSRPNQGNTEAFFGQGTRLTVV.

Notes on this clone: Relative to the germline gene, one junction end is altered; a read error may explain this. The V call is TRBV7-9, the J call TRBJ2-1; weak D call: TRBD2 (5 bases). This CDR3 spans 12 amino acids. CDR1 and CDR2 (germline): SEHNR, FQNEAQ (reference sequence). The CDR3 DNA sequence: TGTTCCAGCAGCTTAGGAGGCAATGAGCAGTTCTTC. This translates into CSSSLGGNEQFF.